This T cell receptor beta chain was profiled in a study of CD8+ T cells in alopecia areata. As to treatment: oral pan-JAK inhibitor, 5-10 mg twice daily. This CDR3 is built from 12 residues. V was clipped by 3 bases and J by 8 bases; unmatched bases: 3. The germline V gene encodes CDR1 SQVTM and CDR2 ANQGSEA. RNA was extracted and reverse transcribed into cDNA as the sequencing template. The protocol was immunoSEQ multiplex PCR, while the TCRdb copy is restricted to in-frame clones and leaves out a portion. The sample records roughly 190,000 clones, 45% to 75% being singletons. The input for sequencing was CD4+ T cells sorted from blood, taken at week 4, from a patient treated with tofacitinib. This receptor was taken from a human donor with alopecia areata. The chain recombines TRBV29-1 with TRBJ2-4; 8 positions agree with TRBD2. The DNA of the CDR3 is TGCAGCGTTGACCCCGGGGGGGACATTCAGTACTTC. This encodes CSVDPGGDIQYF.